These 9 T cell receptor beta chains were sequenced from one sample in a study of shared clonotypes between healthy human individuals. Sequencing used immunoSEQ multiplex PCR; TCRdb keeps in-frame clones, though not all of them. The sample includes some 470,000 clones, over 65% of them seen just once. Sequencing was done on a sample of PBMCs. These receptors all come from a woman aged 40 to 49 in good health. Some clones in this sample may be carry-over from other donors' samples.

The gene calls are TRBV19 and TRBJ1-1, with D possibly matching TRBD1 (6 bases). CDR3 length: 13 residues. With 5 bases removed from V and 5 bases from J, the gap between germline ends came to 12 bases. Looked up from germline, CDR1 is LNHDA and CDR2 is SQIVND (reference sequence). The chain's CDR3 is CASSYRVVTEAFF. The CDR3 DNA is TGTGCCAGTAGTTACAGGGTGGTTACTGAAGCTTTCTTT.

J is TRBJ2-6 and V is TRBV25-1, with no clear D. With 4 bases removed from V and 2 bases from J, the gap between germline ends came to 0 bases. The CDR3 extends over 12 amino acids. In germline, CDR1 is MGHDK, CDR2 SYGVNS. The CDR3: CASSAGANVLTF. The CDR3 coding sequence is TGTGCCAGCAGTGCTGGGGCCAACGTCCTGACTTTC.

Notes on this clone: One end of the junction is discordant with germline, which a read error may explain. The chain uses TRBV25-1 and TRBJ2-3; D is unclear. The CDR3 is 13 amino acids. Germline values: CDR1 MGHDK, CDR2 SYGVNS. The CDR3 loop is CTSSAAGTDTQYF. In DNA, the CDR3 is TGTACCAGCAGTGCCGCGGGCACAGATACGCAGTATTTT.

The V and J genes are TRBV4-2 and TRBJ2-7; D unclear. The CDR3 length is 13 residues. V was cut by 1 base and J by 3 bases, with 7 bases left in between. Germline CDR1 and CDR2: LGHNA and YNFKEQ. The CDR3 region has the DNA TGTGCCAGCAGCCAAGTATCGAGCTACGAGCAGTACTTC. As protein: CASSQVSSYEQYF.

The chain's CDR3 is CAISEPEAGPREQYF. The CDR3 coding sequence is TGTGCCATCAGTGAGCCCGAAGCAGGCCCGAGGGAGCAGTACTTC. The rearrangement uses TRBV10-3 and TRBJ2-7; no definite D call. This CDR3 is built from 15 residues. Trimming took 2 bases from V and 7 from J, leaving 18 bases between them. Germline lookup yields CDR1 ENHRY and CDR2 SYGVKD.

This chain joins TRBV4-2 and TRBJ2-3; D unclear. Trimming stripped 6 bases from V and 0 bases from J, with 16 bases between. CDR1 and CDR2 (germline): LGHNA, YNFKEQ. CDR3 size: 16 residues. The DNA of the CDR3 is TGTGCCAGCAGATTCCGACATGATACTAGCACAGATACGCAGTATTTT. Protein: CASRFRHDTSTDTQYF.

The chain couples TRBV4-1 to TRBJ1-4; D is unresolved. Germline V gene data show CDR1 as MGHRA and CDR2 as YSYEKL. The CDR3 spans 14 residues. Trimming took off 0 bases at V and 5 bases at J, with 7 bases between the two ends. The CDR3 coding sequence is TGCGCCAGCAGCCAAGAAGTACGGAATGAAAAACTGTTTTTT. It specifies CASSQEVRNEKLFF.

The chain joins TRBV11-2 to TRBJ2-7, with 9 bases fitting TRBD1. The CDR3 runs 14 residues. Trimming removed 5 bases from V and 3 bases from J; junction bases left unmatched: 5. CDR1 and CDR2 from the germline V gene are SGHAT and FQNNGV. Here the CDR3 reads CASSPGQGYYEQYF. The DNA of the CDR3 is TGTGCCAGCAGCCCGGGACAGGGATACTACGAGCAGTACTTC.

CDR3 in amino acids: CASTRQGARREQYF. CDR3 sequence (DNA): TGTGCCAGTACCCGACAGGGGGCGCGACGGGAGCAGTACTTC. The chain recombines TRBV2 with TRBJ2-7; 10 nucleotides agree with TRBD1. The J segment lost 7 bases and the V segment lost 9 bases, leaving 12 bases of the junction unmatched. CDR1 is SNHLY, CDR2 FYNNEI, per germline. The CDR3 totals 14 residues.